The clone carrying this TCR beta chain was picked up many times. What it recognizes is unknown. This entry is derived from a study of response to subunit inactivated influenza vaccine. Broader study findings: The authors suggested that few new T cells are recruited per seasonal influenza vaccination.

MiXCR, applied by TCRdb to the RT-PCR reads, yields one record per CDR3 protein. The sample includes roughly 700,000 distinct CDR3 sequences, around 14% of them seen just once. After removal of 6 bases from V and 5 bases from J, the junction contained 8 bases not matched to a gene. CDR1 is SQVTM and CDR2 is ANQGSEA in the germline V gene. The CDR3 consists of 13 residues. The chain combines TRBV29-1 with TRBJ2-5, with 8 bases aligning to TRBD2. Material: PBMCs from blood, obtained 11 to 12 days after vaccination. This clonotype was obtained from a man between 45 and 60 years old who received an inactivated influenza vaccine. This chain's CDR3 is CSVGGGRHETQYF. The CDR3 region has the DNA TGCAGCGTCGGAGGCGGGAGGCACGAGACCCAGTACTTC. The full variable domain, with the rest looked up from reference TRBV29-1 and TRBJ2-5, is SAVISQKPSRDICQRGTSLTIQCQVDSQVTMMFWYRQQPGQSLTLIATANQGSEATYESGFVIDKFPISRPNLTFSTLTVSNMSPEDSSIYLCSVGGGRHETQYFGPGTRLLVL.